This T cell receptor beta chain stems from a study of blood T cell repertoires in COVID-19. Study-wide context: Sites in the United States, Italy and Spain provided acute and convalescent COVID-19 samples.

Original analysis: Amplified reference gene primers provided the basis for estimating nucleated cell counts. Produced via immunoSEQ multiplex PCR; TCRdb's table is partial and in-frame only. That table is the source of V, J and clone size, and D and trimming were worked out from the DNA. The sample includes about 240,000 clones, 70% to 90% of them seen just once. The V gene lost 5 bases and the J gene lost 2 bases, with 11 bases spanning the gap. The CDR3 loop spans 14 amino acids. Germline CDR1 is SGHAT and CDR2 is FQDESV (reference sequence). Participant ages covered about 18 to 95 years across around 25 US areas.

The chain has TRBV11-1 and TRBJ2-3, with a possible D match to TRBD1 (6 bases). This receptor was taken from a woman aged 40 to 50 with acute COVID-19. The sample taken for sequencing was PBMCs or T cells enriched from blood (not recorded which). The CDR3 nucleotides are TGTGCCAGCAGCAGCCGGGACAACACAGATACGCAGTATTTT. Amino acids: CASSSRDNTDTQYF.